These 7 T cell receptor beta chains share one sample of origin, sequenced in a study of CD8+CD57+ T cells in acquired aplastic anemia. The study profiled TCR beta VDJ and CDR3 using genomic DNA as template. One entry per CDR3 protein, called by TCRdb with MiXCR from the reads. The sample has fewer than 250,000 distinct CDR3 sequences, more than 45% seen once. Patients who underwent sequencing had shown CD8+CD57+ cell expansion by flow cytometry. Sequenced material: sorted CD4+, CD8+, or CD8+CD57+ T cells (not recorded which) from PBMCs. The receptors were gathered from a human donor with aplastic anemia.

This clonotype was observed once. The genes are TRBV7-6 and TRBJ2-3; the D is unclear. The CDR3 consists of 14 residues. Germline loops: CDR1 SGHVS, CDR2 FNYEAQ. V was clipped by 1 base and J by 4 bases, with 9 bases between them. CDR3 region: CASSLVPRADTQYF. Written as DNA, the CDR3 is TGTGCCAGCAGCTTAGTCCCAAGGGCAGATACGCAGTATTTT. Full variable domain (remainder filled in from reference TRBV7-6 and TRBJ2-3): GAGVSQSPRYKVTKRGQDVALRCDPISGHVSLYWYRQALGQGPEFLTYFNYEAQQDKSGLPNDRFSAERPEGSISTLTIQRTEQRDSAMYRCASSLVPRADTQYFGPGTRLTVL.

For this clonotype: The conserved closing phenylalanine or tryptophan is absent in this CDR3, likely reflecting a read error. The limits of the CDR3 on the DNA are not certain, so only TCRdb's listed CDR3 is given. CDR3 sequence reads: CASRLYRV. The chain employs TRBV7-2 and TRBJ1-4; whether TRBD1, the table's D call, matches the DNA was not checked. Germline V gives CDR1 SGHTA, CDR2 FQGNSA. The CDR3 sequence runs 8 residues, both termini included.

V and J are TRBV10-3 and TRBJ2-3, with D perhaps matching TRBD1 (7 bases). The CDR3 has 13 amino acids. The ends were cut back, 10 bases at V and 11 bases at J, with 22 bases in the middle. Germline V gene data show CDR1 as ENHRY and CDR2 as SYGVKD. Here the CDR3 DNA reads TGTGCCAGCAAGGAGGGGGCGCGCTACGAGCAGTATTTT. Protein: CASKEGARYEQYF.

This chain connects TRBV12-3 or TRBV12-4 to TRBJ2-2; a weak D match, TRBD2 (5 bases). The CDR3 consists of 13 residues. Trimming took off 6 bases at V and 8 bases at J, with 13 bases between the two ends. The chain's CDR3 is CASSVGSGGELFF. For the CDR3, the DNA is TGTGCCAGCAGCGTAGGGAGCGGTGGGGAGCTGTTTTTT.

This clonotype was picked up one time. An end of the junction does not agree with germline; a read error may underlie this. This rearrangement joins TRBV15 to TRBJ1-3, with TRBD1 matching over 9 bases. The germline V gene encodes CDR1 LNHNV and CDR2 YYDKDF (reference sequence). The CDR3 spans 15 residues. The CDR3: CATRRGSQGANTIYF. CDR3 bases: TGTGCCACCAGGAGAGGGTCACAGGGGGCGAACACCATATATTTT.

The chain links TRBV5-6 to TRBJ1-2, with D hard to call. The V gene lost 0 bases and the J gene lost 3 bases, with 9 bases spanning the gap. The CDR3 covers 14 residues. Germline V gene sequence: CDR1 SGHDT, CDR2 YYEEEE. In DNA form, the CDR3 reads TGTGCCAGCAGCTTGGGGACGGGTCACTATGGCTACACCTTC. It yields the protein CASSLGTGHYGYTF.

A note on this clonotype: Relative to the germline gene, one junction end is altered; a read error may explain this. This sequence joins TRBV5-1 and TRBJ2-3; the D gene is possibly TRBD1 (6 bases). CDR1 and CDR2 (germline): SGHRS, YFSETQ. The CDR3 contains 14 residues. This chain's CDR3 is CASSLRGKGDTQYF. The CDR3 nucleotides are TGTGCCAGCAGCTTAAGGGGGAAAGGAGATACGCAGTATTTT.